The 18 T cell receptor beta chains below come from one sample, sequenced in a study of HIV-infected children after antiretroviral therapy interruption. Treatment in this sample: PENTA 11 planned treatment interruption arm or continuous ART arm. Unique molecular identifiers were included in an RNA-based 3' RACE TCR library. TCRdb fed the 3' RACE reads into MiXCR, producing one record per CDR3 protein. This sample has fewer than 50,000 distinct CDR3 sequences, with roughly 4% found just once. The sample in question was CD45RA+ CD4+ T cells from PBMCs, pooled from several time points, obtained from a donor given antiretroviral therapy, either interrupted or continuous. Subset defined: naive CD4+ CD45RA+ CD45RO- T cells. These TCRs come from a pool of human donors with HIV.

This clonotype was picked up many times. V and J are TRBV6-5 and TRBJ1-2, with 8 bases matching TRBD1. Losses at the gene ends were 6 bases for V and 1 base for J; bases not matched to a gene: 4. The germline CDR1 and CDR2 sequences are MNHEY and SVGAGI. This CDR3 contains 14 residues. CDR3 sequence: CASRRDRSNYGYTF. The CDR3, as DNA: TGTGCCAGCAGGCGGGACAGGAGTAACTATGGCTACACCTTC.

The sample holds many counts of this clonotype. The junction does not match germline at one end; this may be a read error. The J gene is TRBJ1-5, the V gene TRBV12-3 or TRBV12-4; D is perhaps TRBD1 (6 bases). The CDR3 runs 15 residues. The CDR3 loop is CARSLQGPGNQPQHF. The CDR3 DNA reads TGTGCCAGAAGTTTACAGGGACCGGGCAATCAGCCCCAGCATTTT.

This clonotype was recorded at least ten times. The V and J genes are TRBV7-9 and TRBJ2-1; a weak D match, TRBD2 (5 bases). This CDR3 contains 14 residues. The germline V and J ends were trimmed by 3 bases and 4 bases, with 10 bases remaining between them. Germline CDR1 reads SEHNR; CDR2 reads FQNEAQ (reference sequence). The CDR3 coding sequence is TGTGCCAGCAGCTTGGCAGCGGATTACAATGAGCAGTTCTTC. Protein product: CASSLAADYNEQFF. Combining the CDR3 with reference TRBV7-9 and TRBJ2-1 gives the whole variable domain DTGVSQNPRHKITKRGQNVTFRCDPISEHNRLYWYRQTLGQGPEFLTYFQNEAQLEKSRLLSDRFSAERPKGSFSTLEIQRTEQGDSAMYLCASSLAADYNEQFFGPGTRLTVL.

This clonotype was counted at least ten times. The chain uses TRBV29-1 and TRBJ1-2, with D uncertain. The V gene's germline CDR1 is SQVTM and CDR2 ANQGSEA. The CDR3 runs 12 residues. Deletions cut 3 bases from V and 8 bases from J, with 13 bases between. CDR3 sequence reads: CSVEGLNGGYTF. The CDR3 nucleotides read TGCAGCGTTGAGGGTCTAAATGGAGGCTACACCTTC.

The chain joins TRBV30 to TRBJ2-3; 8 bases map to TRBD1. V was pared by 2 bases and J by 0 bases, with 7 bases of the junction left unmatched. CDR3 length: 16 amino acids. Germline CDR1 and CDR2: GTSNPN and SVGIG (reference sequence). CDR3 region: CAWSIAGGPSTDTQYF. CDR3 DNA: TGTGCCTGGAGTATAGCAGGGGGCCCGAGCACAGATACGCAGTATTTT.

This clonotype was recorded at least ten times. The chain employs TRBV10-2 and TRBJ2-3, with TRBD1 as a possible D gene (6 bases). The CDR3 is 14 residues long. Trimming removed 3 bases at V and 2 bases at J, with 9 bases between. The germline V gene has CDR1 WSHSY and CDR2 SAAADI. CDR3 coding DNA: TGCGCCAGCAGTGAACAGGGTCCCACAGATACGCAGTATTTT. This gives the protein CASSEQGPTDTQYF.

This clonotype was counted many times. The DNA of the CDR3 is TGCAGTGCTAGTTCGGGGATCGATCAGCCCCAGCATTTT. It translates to CSASSGIDQPQHF. The chain couples TRBV20-1 to TRBJ1-5; D unresolved. There are 13 residues in the CDR3. Per the germline V gene, CDR1 is DFQATT and CDR2 is SNEGSKA (reference sequence). V shed 3 bases and J shed 5 bases, with 11 bases lying between them.

This clonotype was detected only a few times. The rearrangement uses TRBV27 and TRBJ2-2; no reliable D call. The CDR3 is 11 residues long. Looked up from germline, CDR1 is MNHEY and CDR2 is SMNVEV (reference sequence). Trimming shortened V by 6 bases and J by 5 bases, and 4 bases separated the two germline ends. The CDR3: CASRKTGELFF. The CDR3 DNA follows: TGTGCCAGCAGAAAAACCGGGGAGCTGTTTTTT.

This clonotype was seen only once. This may stem from a read error, because a much larger clone lies one nucleotide away. The chain is built from TRBV19 and TRBJ1-2, with no clear D. Germline V lookup: CDR1 LNHDA, CDR2 SQIVND (reference sequence). This CDR3 contains 14 residues. Trimming removed 3 bases from V and 4 bases from J, with 12 bases in between. The chain's CDR3 is CASSIQDGCYGYTF. Written as DNA, the CDR3 is TGTGCCAGTAGTATCCAGGACGGGTGCTATGGCTACACCTTC.

The chain joins TRBV6-1 to TRBJ1-5; 10 bases align to TRBD1. Germline V gene sequence: CDR1 MNHNS, CDR2 SASEGT. Germline trimming cut 7 bases from V and 2 bases from J; bases unmatched to any gene: 11. The CDR3 sequence is 17 residues long. DNA of the CDR3: TGTGCCAGCAACGGACAGGGGGGACTTTCTGGCAATCAGCCCCAGCATTTT. Translation gives CASNGQGGLSGNQPQHF.

There are many counts of this clonotype. The chain joins TRBV6-6 to TRBJ1-1; D remains unclear. Germline V gene data show CDR1 as MNHNY and CDR2 as SVGAGI (reference sequence). Between the trimmed V and J ends, which lost 7 bases and 2 bases, there was a span of 14 bases. The CDR3 is 14 amino acids. The CDR3 reads CASTDPFFNTEAFF. CDR3 DNA: TGTGCCAGCACCGACCCCTTTTTTAACACTGAAGCTTTCTTT.

V usage is TRBV20-1 and J usage is TRBJ2-1; TRBD1 or TRBD2 may be the D gene (6 bases each). With 1 base removed from V and 2 bases from J, the gap between germline ends came to 9 bases. Germline V gene sequence: CDR1 DFQATT, CDR2 SNEGSKA (reference sequence). CDR3 length equals 14 residues. CDR3 DNA: TGCAGTGCTAGAGGACGGGGGCCCTACAATGAGCAGTTCTTC. It encodes CSARGRGPYNEQFF.

This clonotype was seen repeatedly, ten times or more. The chain combines TRBV6-6 with TRBJ2-2; D not resolved. The CDR3 consists of 15 residues. Germline V gene data show CDR1 as MNHNY and CDR2 as SVGAGI (reference sequence). The V gene lost 1 base and the J gene lost 0 bases, with 6 bases spanning the gap. The CDR3 nucleotides are TGTGCCAGCAGTTACTACGGTACGAACACCGGGGAGCTGTTTTTT. It codes for CASSYYGTNTGELFF.

V usage is TRBV10-3 and J usage is TRBJ2-3; 8 positions match TRBD2. With V trimmed by 6 bases and J by 6 bases, 5 bases remained unmatched. The germline V gene encodes CDR1 ENHRY and CDR2 SYGVKD. The CDR3 has 13 amino acids. In DNA, the CDR3 is TGTGCCATCAGGACGACTAGCGCGGATACGCAGTATTTT. This encodes CAIRTTSADTQYF.

This clonotype was counted many times. The chain recombines TRBV15 with TRBJ2-6; D is possibly TRBD1 (5 bases). The CDR3 covers 13 residues. Germline assignment: CDR1 LNHNV and CDR2 YYDKDF (reference sequence). V gave up 4 bases and J gave up 14 bases, with 15 bases separating them. CDR3 DNA sequence: TGTGCCACCAGCAAGAACTTAGACAGCTTCCTGACTTTC. This codes for CATSKNLDSFLTF. Full variable domain (missing parts from reference TRBV15 and TRBJ2-6): DAMVIQNPRYQVTQFGKPVTLSCSQTLNHNVMYWYQQKSSQAPKLLFHYYDKDFNNEADTPDNFQSRRPNTSFCFLDIRSPGLGDTAMYLCATSKNLDSFLTFGAGSRLTVL.

This clonotype was seen many times. This sequence joins TRBV4-1 and TRBJ2-3, with D uncertain. The germline CDR1 and CDR2 sequences are MGHRA and YSYEKL. Trimming shortened V by 0 bases and J by 0 bases, and 4 bases separated the two germline ends. This CDR3 is built from 14 residues. CDR3 sequence (DNA): TGCGCCAGCAGCCAAGATGGTAGCACAGATACGCAGTATTTT. Encoded protein: CASSQDGSTDTQYF.

Many counts were recorded for this clonotype. This rearrangement joins TRBV7-3 to TRBJ2-3, with 8 bases fitting TRBD2. The germline V gene encodes CDR1 SGHTA and CDR2 FQGTGA. The trim removed 5 bases at V and 7 bases at J, leaving 14 bases unmatched. The CDR3 is 16 residues long. CDR3 residues: CASSPRGAGGGYTQYF. The CDR3 DNA reads as TGTGCCAGCAGCCCCCGGGGGGCGGGGGGAGGATATACGCAGTATTTT.

The sample holds many counts of this clonotype. This sequence joins TRBV7-8 and TRBJ1-3; D is unresolved. The germline V gene encodes CDR1 SGHVS and CDR2 FQNEAQ. The length of the CDR3 is 17 residues. V dropped 1 base and J dropped 2 bases, with 15 bases sitting between them. The CDR3 is CASSLERVVGTGNTIYF. CDR3 DNA: TGTGCCAGCAGCTTAGAACGAGTCGTCGGGACTGGAAACACCATATATTTT.